This passage covers 31 T cell receptor beta chains from one sample sequenced in a study of blood T cell repertoires in COVID-19. TCRdb keeps only in-frame clones here, not all; method: immunoSEQ multiplex PCR. The sample has some 150,000 clones; around four fifths are singletons. The sequencing sample was made of PBMCs or T cells enriched from blood (not recorded which). The origin of the receptors is a woman aged 40 to 50 who had recovered from COVID-19.

The V gene is TRBV27, the J gene TRBJ1-5; TRBD1 might be the D (6 bases). V lost 4 bases to trimming and J lost 5 bases, with 9 bases between them. CDR1 is MNHEY, CDR2 SMNVEV, per germline (reference sequence). The CDR3 covers 13 residues. As DNA, the CDR3 is TGTGCCAGCAGTTCAGGGGTTTATCAGCCCCAGCATTTT. This translates into CASSSGVYQPQHF.

In this sample, this clone turned up once. J is TRBJ1-3 and V is TRBV6-5, with 9 nucleotides matching TRBD1. Germline V gene data show CDR1 as MNHEY and CDR2 as SVGAGI. The CDR3 is 14 amino acids. With 6 bases clipped from V and 3 bases from J, the junction kept 3 bases outside the gene matches. The CDR3 is CASRETGGGNTIYF. DNA for the CDR3: TGTGCCAGCAGAGAGACAGGGGGTGGAAACACCATATATTTT.

The V and J genes are TRBV2 and TRBJ2-4; tentatively, D is TRBD1 (6 bases). CDR3 length equals 18 residues. Per the germline V gene, CDR1 is SNHLY and CDR2 is FYNNEI. Trimming cost V 6 bases and J 1 base, with 22 bases left between them. CDR3 coding DNA: TGTGCCAGCAGCCCCCAGGGGCCATACGGGGAGGCCAAAAACATTCAGTACTTC. This translates into CASSPQGPYGEAKNIQYF.

This chain connects TRBV3-1 (or the pseudogene TRBV3-2) to TRBJ2-7, with D hard to call. CDR3 length: 15 amino acids. Trimming pared 5 bases from V and 5 bases from J, leaving 19 bases between. Germline V gene lookup returns CDR1 LGHDT and CDR2 YNNKEL (reference sequence). The CDR3 loop is CASSNSQRPSHEQYF. The CDR3 coding sequence is TGTGCCAGCAGCAACAGCCAACGGCCCTCTCACGAGCAGTACTTC.

The V call is TRBV7-9, the J call TRBJ2-3; TRBD1 matches at 9 bases. CDR1 is SEHNR, CDR2 FQNEAQ, per germline (reference sequence). This CDR3 is built from 15 residues. The trim removed 1 base at V and 2 bases at J, leaving 1 base unmatched. CDR3 amino acids: CASSLGTGATDTQYF. The CDR3 bases are TGTGCCAGCAGCTTAGGGACAGGGGCCACAGATACGCAGTATTTT.

The rearrangement joins TRBV28 to TRBJ1-3; D is undetermined. The CDR3 has 15 residues. V was pared by 6 bases and J by 0 bases, with 12 bases between. Germline V CDR1 and CDR2: MDHEN, SYDVKM. In DNA, the CDR3 is TGTGCCAGCAGAAACTCAGGATACTCTGGAAACACCATATATTTT. It codes for CASRNSGYSGNTIYF.

This chain uses TRBV12-3 or TRBV12-4 with TRBJ1-5; D unresolved. CDR3 length: 12 amino acids. Trimming left V 7 bases short and J 6 bases short, with 10 bases between. The CDR3 coding sequence is TGTGCCAGCACCGCGGGAAGTCAGCCCCAGCATTTT. Its translation is CASTAGSQPQHF.

The V gene is TRBV6-1, the J gene TRBJ2-7; 11 nucleotides match TRBD2. With V trimmed by 2 bases and J by 3 bases, 9 bases remained unmatched. Germline CDR1 and CDR2: MNHNS and SASEGT. There are 17 residues in the CDR3. The CDR3: CASSESGGLAAFYEQYF. The DNA of the CDR3 is TGTGCCAGCAGTGAATCCGGGGGACTAGCGGCATTCTACGAGCAGTACTTC.

The rearrangement uses TRBV3-1 (or the pseudogene TRBV3-2) and TRBJ2-1; 8 bases are a match to TRBD2. The CDR3 is 15 residues long. V shed 3 bases and J 3 bases; nucleotides not matched to a gene: 4. Germline CDR1 and CDR2: LGHDT and YNNKEL (reference sequence). The CDR3 protein is CASSQGLAGYNEQFF. The CDR3 DNA reads as TGTGCCAGCAGCCAGGGTCTAGCGGGCTACAATGAGCAGTTCTTC.

J is TRBJ2-7 and V is TRBV2; 8 bases map to TRBD2. The CDR3 spans 19 residues. CDR1 is SNHLY, CDR2 FYNNEI, per germline. The V and J ends lost 4 bases and 0 bases, in that order; junction bases with no gene match: 17. The CDR3: CASSVGGLAGLVTSYEQYF. CDR3 in DNA: TGTGCCAGCAGTGTAGGAGGGCTAGCGGGCCTAGTAACCTCCTACGAGCAGTACTTC.

This clone occurred a few times. The chain carries TRBV27 and TRBJ2-1, with 11 bases lining up with TRBD1. The ends lost 5 bases at V and 3 bases at J; junction bases unmatched: 3. The CDR3 has 15 residues. CDR1 is MNHEY and CDR2 is SMNVEV in the germline V gene (reference sequence). CDR3 loop: CASSQGTGGYNEQFF. The CDR3, as DNA: TGTGCCAGCAGTCAAGGGACAGGGGGCTACAATGAGCAGTTCTTC.

The chain uses TRBV3-1 (or the pseudogene TRBV3-2) and TRBJ1-2; D not resolved. The CDR3 contains 14 residues. V lost 7 bases, J lost 2 bases, and 14 bases lay in between. Per germline, CDR1 LGHDT and CDR2 YNNKEL (reference sequence). Written as DNA, the CDR3 is TGTGCCAGCAAGAGTGGTACCTCAAACTATGGCTACACCTTC. Translated: CASKSGTSNYGYTF.

A single count supports this clone. The chain combines TRBV4-1 with TRBJ1-4; unclear D gene. The CDR3 is 11 residues long. V gave up 3 bases and J gave up 14 bases, with 10 bases separating them. CDR1 is MGHRA and CDR2 is YSYEKL in the germline V gene. CDR3 sequence: CASSQAVTLFF. The CDR3 DNA follows: TGCGCCAGCAGCCAGGCGGTCACTCTGTTTTTT.

This clone appeared once. The rearrangement uses TRBV5-6 and TRBJ1-1; D is unresolved. The CDR3 is 12 residues long. V shed 1 base and J shed 5 bases, with 6 bases lying between them. Germline CDR1 reads SGHDT; CDR2 reads YYEEEE. CDR3 region: CASSLWRTEAFF. CDR3 in DNA: TGTGCCAGCAGCTTGTGGCGGACTGAAGCTTTCTTT.

The chain joins TRBV28 to TRBJ2-7, with D possibly being TRBD1 (6 bases). Germline lookup yields CDR1 MDHEN and CDR2 SYDVKM. The germline V and J ends were trimmed by 5 bases and 2 bases, with 16 bases remaining between them. This CDR3 is 15 amino acids long. The DNA for the CDR3 is TGTGCCAGCAGTGCGATTTGGACAGCCACCTACGAGCAGTACTTC. Translation gives CASSAIWTATYEQYF.

This clone was seen just once. The chain employs TRBV30 and TRBJ1-5, with D maybe TRBD1 (5 bases). Trimming removed 0 bases at V and 9 bases at J, with 12 bases between. Germline CDR1 is GTSNPN and CDR2 is SVGIG (reference sequence). The length of the CDR3 is 13 residues. Here the CDR3 reads CAWSVQDRGPQHF. CDR3 DNA sequence: TGTGCCTGGAGTGTACAAGATAGGGGGCCCCAGCATTTT.

J is TRBJ1-2 and V is TRBV4-1; 10 nucleotides match TRBD1. This CDR3 comprises 18 residues. J gave up 1 base and V 1 base, and 9 bases lay outside the gene matches. Germline assignment: CDR1 MGHRA and CDR2 YSYEKL. The chain's CDR3 is CASSQGLLGQGDNYGYTF. The DNA of the CDR3 is TGCGCCAGCAGCCAAGGTCTCCTAGGACAGGGGGATAACTATGGCTACACCTTC.

This sequence joins TRBV10-2 and TRBJ2-1, with 12 nucleotides matching TRBD2. The CDR3 is 17 residues long. The germline V gene encodes CDR1 WSHSY and CDR2 SAAADI. The V gene end was trimmed by 3 bases and the J gene end by 0 bases; junction bases not matched to a gene: 3. The CDR3 coding sequence is TGCGCCAGCAGTGAACCGGGACTAGCGGGCTCCTACAATGAGCAGTTCTTC. Translating gives CASSEPGLAGSYNEQFF.

This chain links TRBV20-1 with TRBJ1-1; 8 nucleotides align to TRBD1. V was clipped by 7 bases and J by 8 bases; unmatched bases: 6. The V gene's germline CDR1 is DFQATT and CDR2 SNEGSKA (reference sequence). The CDR3 is 11 amino acids. The DNA of the CDR3 is TGCAGTGTCCATCAGGGGGCCGAAGCTTTCTTT. This gives the protein CSVHQGAEAFF.

J is TRBJ1-2 and V is TRBV13; D gene uncertain. Germline V gene data show CDR1 as PRHDT and CDR2 as FYEKMQ (reference sequence). The CDR3 spans 11 residues. V dropped 6 bases and J dropped 3 bases, with 5 bases sitting between them. This CDR3 is CASSSDYGYTF. CDR3 DNA sequence: TGTGCCAGCAGTTCTGACTATGGCTACACCTTC.

This clone was found once. This chain joins TRBV5-1 and TRBJ2-3; TRBD2 matches at 8 bases. The junction had 13 bases not matched to a gene; V was cut back by 4 bases and J by 3 bases. The CDR3 runs 17 residues. CDR1 and CDR2 (germline): SGHRS, YFSETQ. CDR3 protein: CASSPKDPTSGTDTQYF. In DNA form, the CDR3 reads TGCGCCAGCAGCCCAAAGGATCCCACTAGCGGTACAGATACGCAGTATTTT. Looking up the rest from reference TRBV5-1 and TRBJ2-3 gives the full variable domain: KAGVTQTPRYLIKTRGQQVTLSCSPISGHRSVSWYQQTPGQGLQFLFEYFSETQRNKGNFPGRFSGRQFSNSRSEMNVSTLELGDSALYLCASSPKDPTSGTDTQYFGPGTRLTVL.

The gene calls are TRBV4-1 and TRBJ2-5; TRBD2 matches at 9 bases. The J segment lost 4 bases and the V segment lost 3 bases, leaving 9 bases of the junction unmatched. CDR1 is MGHRA and CDR2 is YSYEKL in the germline V gene. The CDR3 contains 16 residues. The CDR3 region has the DNA TGCGCCAGCAGCCAGGGTGGACTAGCGACCGGAGAGACCCAGTACTTC. It encodes CASSQGGLATGETQYF.

V and J are TRBV3-1 (or the pseudogene TRBV3-2) and TRBJ1-5; perhaps TRBD1 as D (5 bases). Per the germline V gene, CDR1 is LGHDT and CDR2 is YNNKEL (reference sequence). V lost 2 bases and J lost 15, with 17 bases in between. The CDR3 covers 13 residues. For the CDR3, the DNA is TGTGCCAGCAGCCAATTGGGGGGAGCAGTTCGGCATTTT. This translates into CASSQLGGAVRHF.

The V and J genes are TRBV19 and TRBJ2-1, with 14 bases fitting TRBD2. CDR1 and CDR2 (germline): LNHDA, SQIVND (reference sequence). V lost 6 bases and J lost 1; bases outside the gene matches: 8. This CDR3 region has 18 residues. In DNA, the CDR3 is TGTGCCAGTAGCAAAGGACTAGCGGGGGGCCTATCCTACAATGAGCAGTTCTTC. Its translation: CASSKGLAGGLSYNEQFF.

The chain joins TRBV28 to TRBJ2-1; 10 bases are a match to TRBD2. The CDR3 runs 16 residues. Unmatched junction bases numbered 8, after V lost 2 bases and J lost 7 bases. Germline V gene sequence: CDR1 MDHEN, CDR2 SYDVKM. The CDR3 protein is CASSLRLAGDTNEQFF. The CDR3 coding sequence is TGTGCCAGCAGTTTAAGGCTAGCGGGGGATACGAATGAGCAGTTCTTC.

The V and J genes are TRBV2 and TRBJ1-3; D is perhaps TRBD1 (6 bases). The CDR3 consists of 14 residues. Germline lookup yields CDR1 SNHLY and CDR2 FYNNEI. With 7 bases removed from V and 1 base from J, the gap between germline ends came to 11 bases. CDR3 sequence reads: CASKTTGSGNTIYF. For the CDR3, the DNA is TGTGCCAGCAAGACAACAGGGTCTGGAAACACCATATATTTT.

CDR3 in amino acids: CASSFRASSYNEQFF. The CDR3 region has the DNA TGCGCCAGCAGCTTCCGTGCCAGCTCCTACAATGAGCAGTTCTTC. V is TRBV5-1 and J is TRBJ2-1; the D is unclear. The CDR3 runs 15 residues. Germline V gene sequence: CDR1 SGHRS, CDR2 YFSETQ. V gave up 2 bases and J gave up 0 bases, with 9 bases separating them.

V usage is TRBV16 and J usage is TRBJ1-5; D unresolved. The germline V gene encodes CDR1 KGHSY and CDR2 FQNENV. This CDR3 is 13 amino acids long. V lost 0 bases and J 9 bases, leaving 9 bases between the germline ends. The CDR3 loop reads CASSQSVGAPQHF. CDR3 coding DNA: TGTGCCAGCAGCCAATCGGTCGGAGCGCCCCAGCATTTT.

J is TRBJ2-7 and V is TRBV6-5; D ambiguous. There are 11 residues in the CDR3. Germline CDR1 is MNHEY and CDR2 is SVGAGI. Trimming took off 8 bases at V and 2 bases at J, with 7 bases between the two ends. The CDR3 reads CASGRTYEQYF. The CDR3 nucleotides are TGTGCCAGCGGCAGGACCTACGAGCAGTACTTC.

A single count supports this clone. This chain connects TRBV4-1 to TRBJ2-1; 8 bases are shared with TRBD2. With 1 base clipped from V and 5 bases from J, the junction kept 10 bases outside the gene matches. The CDR3 totals 17 residues. CDR1 MGHRA and CDR2 YSYEKL come from the germline V gene. CDR3 sequence reads: CASSQVGGRWENNEQFF. CDR3 DNA sequence: TGCGCCAGCAGCCAAGTGGGCGGGAGGTGGGAAAACAATGAGCAGTTCTTC.

The chain joins TRBV5-6 to TRBJ2-2, with a weak D call TRBD1 (6 bases). Germline loops: CDR1 SGHDT, CDR2 YYEEEE. There are 13 residues in the CDR3. Trimming removed 4 bases from V and 9 bases from J, with 13 bases in between. The CDR3 protein is CASSTGTARELFF. DNA of the CDR3: TGTGCCAGCAGCACAGGGACGGCGCGGGAGCTGTTTTTT.